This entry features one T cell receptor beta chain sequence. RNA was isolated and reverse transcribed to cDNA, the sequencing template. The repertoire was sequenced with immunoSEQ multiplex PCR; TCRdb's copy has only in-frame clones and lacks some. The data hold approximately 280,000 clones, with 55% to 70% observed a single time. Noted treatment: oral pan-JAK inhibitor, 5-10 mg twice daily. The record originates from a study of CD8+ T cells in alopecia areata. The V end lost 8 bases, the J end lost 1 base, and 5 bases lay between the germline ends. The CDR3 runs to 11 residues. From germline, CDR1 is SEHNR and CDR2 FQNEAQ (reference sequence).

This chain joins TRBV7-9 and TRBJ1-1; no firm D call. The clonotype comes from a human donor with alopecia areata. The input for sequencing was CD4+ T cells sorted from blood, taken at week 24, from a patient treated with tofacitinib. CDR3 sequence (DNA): TGTGCCAGCGGGCCGAACACTGAAGCTTTCTTT. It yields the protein CASGPNTEAFF.